This T cell receptor beta chain was identified during a study of blood T cell repertoires in COVID-19. In the study overall: There were acute and convalescent COVID-19 samples, and they came from the United States, Italy and Spain. Sample material is recorded as cDNA or gDNA derived from T cells, B-cell-depleted T cells, or PBMCs.

This clone is classed as medium-sized. Sequencing used immunoSEQ multiplex PCR; TCRdb keeps in-frame clones, though not all of them. Counted here are 34,000 or so clones, about 87% occurring once; the ten biggest clones make up more than 13%. CDR3 length equals 13 residues. With 6 bases removed from V and 7 bases from J, the gap between germline ends came to 11 bases. In germline, CDR1 is SGHRS, CDR2 YFSETQ. V usage is TRBV5-1 and J usage is TRBJ1-6; D is unresolved. Material: peripheral blood. This clonotype originated in a man in his sixties with active COVID-19. This CDR3 reads CASNDGGNSPLHF. The CDR3 DNA is TGCGCCAGCAACGACGGAGGGAATTCACCCCTCCACTTT.